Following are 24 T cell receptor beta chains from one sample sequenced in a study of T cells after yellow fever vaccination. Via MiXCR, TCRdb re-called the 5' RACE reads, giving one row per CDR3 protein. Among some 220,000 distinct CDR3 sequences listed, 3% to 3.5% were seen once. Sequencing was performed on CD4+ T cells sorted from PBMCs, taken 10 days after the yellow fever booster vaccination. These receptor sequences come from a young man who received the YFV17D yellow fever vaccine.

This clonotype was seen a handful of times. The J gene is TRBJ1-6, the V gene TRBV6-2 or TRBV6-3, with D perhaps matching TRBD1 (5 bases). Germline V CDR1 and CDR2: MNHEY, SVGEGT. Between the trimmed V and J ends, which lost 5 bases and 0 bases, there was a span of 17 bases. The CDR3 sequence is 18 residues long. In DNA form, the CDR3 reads TGTGCCAGCAGTCGACTTGACAGCCCAGGCTCCTATAATTCACCCCTCCACTTT. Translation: CASSRLDSPGSYNSPLHF.

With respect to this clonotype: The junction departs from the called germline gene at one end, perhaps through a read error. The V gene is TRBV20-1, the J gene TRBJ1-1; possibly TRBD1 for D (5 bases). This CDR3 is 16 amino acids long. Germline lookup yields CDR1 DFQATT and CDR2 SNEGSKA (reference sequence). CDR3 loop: CSARVAGGRRNTEGFF. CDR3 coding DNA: TGCAGTGCTAGAGTCGCGGGGGGACGCAGGAACACTGAAGGTTTCTTT.

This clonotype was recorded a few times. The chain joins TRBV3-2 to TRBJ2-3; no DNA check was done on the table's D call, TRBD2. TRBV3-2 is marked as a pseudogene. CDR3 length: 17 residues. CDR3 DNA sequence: TGTGCCAGCAGCCTTATGACTAGCGGGCCTAGCACAGATACGCAGTATTTT. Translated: CASSLMTSGPSTDTQYF.

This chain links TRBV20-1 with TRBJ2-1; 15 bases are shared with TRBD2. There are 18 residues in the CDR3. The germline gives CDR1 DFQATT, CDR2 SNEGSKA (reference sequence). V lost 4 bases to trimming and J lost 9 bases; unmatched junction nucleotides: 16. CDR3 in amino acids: CSATGTSGGRTQGVEQFF. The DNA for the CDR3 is TGCAGTGCTACCGGGACTAGCGGGGGGCGGACCCAAGGGGTTGAGCAGTTCTTC.

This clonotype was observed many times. The CDR3 region has the DNA TGTGCCAGCTCACCGGGACCGGGGGGCAATCAGCCCCAGCATTTT. Translation gives CASSPGPGGNQPQHF. This chain uses TRBV18 with TRBJ1-5, with D possibly matching TRBD1 (5 bases). This CDR3 contains 15 residues. Trimming removed 3 bases from V and 2 bases from J, with 11 bases in between. Germline V gene lookup returns CDR1 KGHSH and CDR2 LQKENI.

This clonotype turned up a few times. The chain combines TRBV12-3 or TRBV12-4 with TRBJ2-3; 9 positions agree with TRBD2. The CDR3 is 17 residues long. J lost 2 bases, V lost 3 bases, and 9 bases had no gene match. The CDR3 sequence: CASSFPPSSGITDTQYF. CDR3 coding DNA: TGTGCCAGCAGTTTCCCTCCCTCTAGCGGGATCACAGATACGCAGTATTTT.

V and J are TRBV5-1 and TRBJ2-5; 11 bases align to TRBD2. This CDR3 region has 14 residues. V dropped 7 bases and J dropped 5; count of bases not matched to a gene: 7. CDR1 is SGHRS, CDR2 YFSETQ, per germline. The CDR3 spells CASGGLAGTETQYF. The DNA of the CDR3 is TGCGCCAGCGGCGGACTAGCGGGTACCGAGACCCAGTACTTC.

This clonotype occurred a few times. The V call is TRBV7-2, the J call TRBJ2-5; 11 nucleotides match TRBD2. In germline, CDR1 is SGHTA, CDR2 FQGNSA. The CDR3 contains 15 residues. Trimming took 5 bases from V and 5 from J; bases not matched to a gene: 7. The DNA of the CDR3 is TGTGCCAGCAGCCGAACCGGGACTAGCGGTGAGACCCAGTACTTC. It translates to CASSRTGTSGETQYF.

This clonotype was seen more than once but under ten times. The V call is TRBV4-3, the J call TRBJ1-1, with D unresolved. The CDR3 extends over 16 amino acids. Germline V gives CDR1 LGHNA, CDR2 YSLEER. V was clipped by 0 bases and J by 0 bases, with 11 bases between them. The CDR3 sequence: CASSQEVMQVNTEAFF. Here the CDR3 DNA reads TGCGCCAGCAGCCAAGAGGTCATGCAGGTGAACACTGAAGCTTTCTTT.

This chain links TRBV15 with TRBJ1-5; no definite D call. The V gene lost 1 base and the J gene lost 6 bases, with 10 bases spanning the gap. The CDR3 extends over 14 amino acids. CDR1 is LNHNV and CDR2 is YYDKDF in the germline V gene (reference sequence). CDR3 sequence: CATSRGGVGQPQHF. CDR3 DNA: TGTGCCACCAGCAGAGGGGGAGTGGGTCAGCCCCAGCATTTT.

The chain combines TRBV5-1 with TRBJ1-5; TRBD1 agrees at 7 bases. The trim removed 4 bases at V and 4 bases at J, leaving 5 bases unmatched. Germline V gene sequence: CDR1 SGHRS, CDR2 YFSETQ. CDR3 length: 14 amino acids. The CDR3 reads CASSRDSLNQPQHF. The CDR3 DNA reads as TGCGCCAGCAGCCGGGACAGCTTAAATCAGCCCCAGCATTTT. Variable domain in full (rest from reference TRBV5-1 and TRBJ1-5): KAGVTQTPRYLIKTRGQQVTLSCSPISGHRSVSWYQQTPGQGLQFLFEYFSETQRNKGNFPGRFSGRQFSNSRSEMNVSTLELGDSALYLCASSRDSLNQPQHFGDGTRLSIL.

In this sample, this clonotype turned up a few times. This chain's CDR3 is CASSSYRDRVAGELFF. The DNA of the CDR3 is TGTGCCAGCAGCTCCTACCGGGACAGGGTGGCCGGGGAGCTGTTTTTT. The chain has TRBV7-6 and TRBJ2-2; 9 nucleotides match TRBD1. Germline V CDR1 and CDR2: SGHVS, FNYEAQ. The V and J ends lost 4 bases and 6 bases, in that order; junction bases with no gene match: 9. This CDR3 region has 16 residues.

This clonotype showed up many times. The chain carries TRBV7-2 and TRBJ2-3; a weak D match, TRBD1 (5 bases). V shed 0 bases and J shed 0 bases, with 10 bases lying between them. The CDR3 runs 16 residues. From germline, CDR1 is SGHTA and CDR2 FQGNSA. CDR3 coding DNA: TGTGCCAGCAGCTTAGCGCCGTGGGGCAGCACAGATACGCAGTATTTT. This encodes CASSLAPWGSTDTQYF.

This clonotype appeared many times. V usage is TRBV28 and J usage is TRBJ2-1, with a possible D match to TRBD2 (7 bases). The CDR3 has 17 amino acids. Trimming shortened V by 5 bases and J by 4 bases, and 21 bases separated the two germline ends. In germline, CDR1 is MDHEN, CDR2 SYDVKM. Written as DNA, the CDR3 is TGTGCCAGCAGTAGCCCGGGGGGCATGCCGGGGTACAATGAGCAGTTCTTC. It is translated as CASSSPGGMPGYNEQFF.

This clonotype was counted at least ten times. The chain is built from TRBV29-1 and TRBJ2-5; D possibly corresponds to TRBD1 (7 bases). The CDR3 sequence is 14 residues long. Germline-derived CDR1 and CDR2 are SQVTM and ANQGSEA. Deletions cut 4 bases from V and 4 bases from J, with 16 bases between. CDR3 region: CSVASGGFVETQYF. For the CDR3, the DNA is TGCAGCGTTGCTTCAGGGGGGTTCGTAGAGACCCAGTACTTC.

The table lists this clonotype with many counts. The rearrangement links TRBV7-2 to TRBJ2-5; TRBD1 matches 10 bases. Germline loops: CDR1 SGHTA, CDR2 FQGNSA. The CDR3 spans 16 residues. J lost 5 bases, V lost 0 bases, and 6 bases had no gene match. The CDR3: CASSLAGTGVGETQYF. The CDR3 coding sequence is TGTGCCAGCAGCTTAGCCGGGACAGGGGTTGGGGAGACCCAGTACTTC. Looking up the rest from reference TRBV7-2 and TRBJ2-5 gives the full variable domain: GAGVSQSPSNKVTEKGKDVELRCDPISGHTALYWYRQSLGQGLEFLIYFQGNSAPDKSGLPSDRFSAERTGGSVSTLTIQRTQQEDSAVYLCASSLAGTGVGETQYFGPGTRLLVL.

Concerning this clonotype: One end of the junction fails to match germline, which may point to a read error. Written as DNA, the CDR3 is TGTACCAGCTCACCACCGCGGGCCATCAGCACAGATACGCAGTATTTT. Translating it yields CTSSPPRAISTDTQYF. The V gene is TRBV18, the J gene TRBJ2-3, with D perhaps matching TRBD2 (5 bases). The CDR3 length is 16 residues. Germline CDR1 KGHSH, CDR2 LQKENI.

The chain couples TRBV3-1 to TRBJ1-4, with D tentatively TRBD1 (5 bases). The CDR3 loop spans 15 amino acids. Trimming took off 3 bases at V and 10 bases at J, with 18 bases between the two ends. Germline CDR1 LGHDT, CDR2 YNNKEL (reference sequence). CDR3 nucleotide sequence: TGTGCCAGCAGCCAGGGACTCCCCGGGAGTGGAAAACTGTTTTTT. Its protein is CASSQGLPGSGKLFF.

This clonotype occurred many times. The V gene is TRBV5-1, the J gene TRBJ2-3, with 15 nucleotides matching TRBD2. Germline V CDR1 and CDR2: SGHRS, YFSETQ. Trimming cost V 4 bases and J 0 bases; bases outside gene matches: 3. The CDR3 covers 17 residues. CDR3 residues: CASSAGLAGGSTDTQYF. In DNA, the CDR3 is TGCGCCAGCAGCGCGGGACTAGCGGGGGGTAGCACAGATACGCAGTATTTT.

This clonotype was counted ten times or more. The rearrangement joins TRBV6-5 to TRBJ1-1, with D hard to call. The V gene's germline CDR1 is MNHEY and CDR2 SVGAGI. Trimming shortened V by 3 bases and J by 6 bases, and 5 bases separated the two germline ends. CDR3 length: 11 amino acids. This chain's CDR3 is CASSYQAEAFF. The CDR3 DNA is TGTGCCAGCAGTTATCAGGCTGAAGCTTTCTTT.

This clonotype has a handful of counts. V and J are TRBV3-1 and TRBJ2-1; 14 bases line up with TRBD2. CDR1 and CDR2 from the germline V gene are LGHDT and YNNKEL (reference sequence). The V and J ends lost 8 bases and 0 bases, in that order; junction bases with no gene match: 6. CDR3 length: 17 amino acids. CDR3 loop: CASEGLAGESSYNEQFF. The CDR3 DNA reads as TGTGCCAGCGAGGGACTAGCGGGGGAGAGCTCCTACAATGAGCAGTTCTTC.

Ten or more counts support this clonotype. CDR3 nucleotides: TGTGCCAGCAGTTTGGGAAGACGGGGCGGGGGGGCCACAGATACGCAGTATTTT. Protein: CASSLGRRGGGATDTQYF. V is TRBV12-3 or TRBV12-4 and J is TRBJ2-3, with 9 bases lining up with TRBD2. CDR3 length equals 18 residues. V shed 3 bases, J shed 2 bases, and the junction held 12 bases outside the gene matches.

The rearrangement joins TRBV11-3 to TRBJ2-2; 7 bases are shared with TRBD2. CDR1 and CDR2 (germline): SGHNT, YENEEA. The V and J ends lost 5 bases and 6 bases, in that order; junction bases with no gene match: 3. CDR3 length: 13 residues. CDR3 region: CASSDGGAGELFF. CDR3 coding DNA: TGTGCCAGCAGCGATGGGGGGGCCGGGGAGCTGTTTTTT.

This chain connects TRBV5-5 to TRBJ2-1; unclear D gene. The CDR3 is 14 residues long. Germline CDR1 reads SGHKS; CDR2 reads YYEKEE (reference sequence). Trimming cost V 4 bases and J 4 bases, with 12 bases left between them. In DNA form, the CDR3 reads TGTGCCAGCAGCCCATGGGCGCTTTACAATGAGCAGTTCTTC. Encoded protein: CASSPWALYNEQFF.